This TCR beta chain was obtained from a study of blood T cells in healthy people across ages. On the study more broadly: The capture of about one barcoded beta molecule per two T cells was achieved by template switching.

Alongside a J-beta primer mix, a sample-barcoded 5' primer served in a second PCR lasting about 7 to 12 cycles. TCRdb passed the 5' RACE reads through MiXCR, listing each CDR3 protein once. The data show 700,000 to 850,000 distinct CDR3 sequences, about 48% seen once. General study points: Donor CMV infection status was unknown, possibly confounding age-related changes in expanded clonotypes.

A remark on this clonotype: Its antigen is undetermined.

This TCR was sampled from a man aged 80 or over in good health. Sequencing was carried out using blood.

The CDR3 bases are TGTGCCACCAGTGCGCGGGACAGGGGCTTCTATGGCTACACCTTC. Translated: CATSARDRGFYGYTF. The rearrangement uses TRBV24-1 and TRBJ1-2; 10 bases map to TRBD1. V was clipped by 5 bases and J by 4 bases; unmatched bases: 6. The CDR3 loop spans 15 amino acids. CDR1 is KGHDR, CDR2 SFDVKD, per germline.